This TCR beta chain was captured in a study of shared clonotypes between healthy human individuals. Study overall: CD4 naive and CD4 memory each took three plates per donor, while CD8 naive took two and CD8 memory one.

Worth noting for this clone: The antigen is undetermined. A much bigger clone sits one base away, suggesting this may be a read error. This CDR3 is also generated by other DNA sequences in the sample.

General study points: Against clonotypes common to all four donors, non-shared ones had lower generation probabilities.

Running of the assay took place at deep level. Evenly divided among several immunoSEQ plates was the genomic DNA of each subset. Sequencing used immunoSEQ multiplex PCR; TCRdb keeps in-frame clones, though not all of them. The repertoire holds about 1.1 million clones, roughly 74% seen once, with approximately 0.5% in the top ten. CDR1 SGHDN and CDR2 FVKESK come from the germline V gene. This CDR3 spans 12 amino acids. The V gene lost 4 bases and the J gene lost 4 bases, with 7 bases spanning the gap. Sequencing used memory CD4+ T cells from PBMCs. The subset denotes: CD45RA-negative fraction. The sequence was collected from a man between 18 and 35 years old in good health. Some clones in this sample may be carry-over from other donors' samples. The chain carries TRBV14 and TRBJ1-2; tentative D call: TRBD1 (5 bases). This chain's CDR3 is CASSRQGYGYTF. In DNA form, the CDR3 reads TGTGCCAGCAGCCGGCAGGGCTATGGCTACACCTTC.